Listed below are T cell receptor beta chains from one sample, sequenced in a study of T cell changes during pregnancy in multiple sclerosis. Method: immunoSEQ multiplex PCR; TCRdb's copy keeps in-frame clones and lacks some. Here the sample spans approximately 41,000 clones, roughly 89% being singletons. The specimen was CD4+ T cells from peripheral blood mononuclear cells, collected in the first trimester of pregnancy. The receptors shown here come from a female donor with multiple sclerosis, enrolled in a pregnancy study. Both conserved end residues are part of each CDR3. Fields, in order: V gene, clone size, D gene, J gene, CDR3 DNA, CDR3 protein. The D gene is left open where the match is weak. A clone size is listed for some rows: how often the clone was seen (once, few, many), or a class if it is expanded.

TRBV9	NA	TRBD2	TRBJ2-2	TGTGCCAGCAGCGCTAGCGGAGGGAACACCGGGGAGCTGTTTTTT	CASSASGGNTGELFF
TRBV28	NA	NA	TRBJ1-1	TGTGCCAGCAGTAATACAGCTTACACTGAAGCTTTCTTT	CASSNTAYTEAFF
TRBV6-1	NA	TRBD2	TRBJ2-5	TGTGCCAGCAGTGATTGGCGGGAGGGCCTAGGGACCCAGTACTTC	CASSDWREGLGTQYF
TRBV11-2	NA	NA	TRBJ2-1	TGTGCCAGCAGCTTAGATCGGAGAGGGCCCGAGCAGTTCTTC	CASSLDRRGPEQFF
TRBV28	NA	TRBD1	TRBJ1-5	TGTGCCAGCAGCCCCGGGACAGGTGATCAGCCCCAGCATTTT	CASSPGTGDQPQHF
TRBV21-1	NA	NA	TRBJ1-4	TGTGCCACCTACGTACGGGGGGGTCGCAAAGGCGAAAAACTGTTTTTT	CATYVRGGRKGEKLFF
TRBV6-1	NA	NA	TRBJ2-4	TGTGCCAGCAGTGAGTTCGACAGGCGCAAAAACATTCAGTACTTC	CASSEFDRRKNIQYF
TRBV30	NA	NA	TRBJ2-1	TGTGCCTGGAGTGTACAGTTGAGGGATGAGCAGTTCTTC	CAWSVQLRDEQFF
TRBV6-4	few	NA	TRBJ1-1	TGTGCCAGCAGCCCGCAGGGAGGGAGCACTGAAGCTTTCTTT	CASSPQGGSTEAFF
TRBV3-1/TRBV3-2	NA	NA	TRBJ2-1	TGTGCCAGTAAAAATGAGCAGTTCTTC	CASKNEQFF
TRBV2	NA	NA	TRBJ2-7	TGTGCCAGCAGTACCGGAGTGCCCGACGAGCAGTACTTC	CASSTGVPDEQYF
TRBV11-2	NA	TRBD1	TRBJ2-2	TGTGCCAGCAGGCGGACAGGGAGTCGGGACACCGGGGAGCTGTTTTTT	CASRRTGSRDTGELFF
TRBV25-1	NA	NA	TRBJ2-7	TGTGCCAGCAGTGAATCCGGGACATCGGCGGACGAGCAGTACTTC	CASSESGTSADEQYF
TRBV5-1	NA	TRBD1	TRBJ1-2	TGCGCCAGCAGCTTTACAGGGGTAGTCGGCTATGGCTACACCTTC	CASSFTGVVGYGYTF
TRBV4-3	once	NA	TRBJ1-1	TGCGCCAGCAGCCAAGATGGTTCCAAAACGGCTGAAGCTTTCTTT	CASSQDGSKTAEAFF
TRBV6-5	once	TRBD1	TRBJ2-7	TGTGCCAGCAGCCGCACAGGGGATGCCTACGAGCAGTACTTC	CASSRTGDAYEQYF
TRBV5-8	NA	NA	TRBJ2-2	TGTGCCAGCAGCTTCGGTTCTATCCGGCGGGAGAACACCGGGGAGCTGTTTTTT	CASSFGSIRRENTGELFF
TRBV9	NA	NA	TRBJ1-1	TGTGCCAGCAGCGTAGGGGCGGGGCGCCAGGAAGCTTTCTTT	CASSVGAGRQEAFF
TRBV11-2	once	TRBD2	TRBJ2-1	TGTGCCAGCAGCTTAGAGGGACCAGCGGGAGGGTACAATGAGCAGTTCTTC	CASSLEGPAGGYNEQFF
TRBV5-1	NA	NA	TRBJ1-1	TGCGCCAGCAGTCCTAGGACGGGAAACACTGAAGCTTTCTTT	CASSPRTGNTEAFF
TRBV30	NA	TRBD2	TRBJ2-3	TGTGCCTGGAGTGTAGGTCGCGGGAGGGCCGGTTCGTTGACAGATACGCAGTATTTT	CAWSVGRGRAGSLTDTQYF
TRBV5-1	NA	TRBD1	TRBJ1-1	TGCGCCAGCAGCTCCGGGACAGGTGGCAGAGCTTTCTTT	CASSSGTGGRAFF
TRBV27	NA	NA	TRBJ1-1	TGTGCCAGCAGTTTAATAGGGGGAACTGAAGCTTTCTTT	CASSLIGGTEAFF
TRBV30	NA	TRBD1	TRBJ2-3	TGTGCCTGGAGTAAGGGGACAGGGGGTCCAGATACGCAGTATTTT	CAWSKGTGGPDTQYF
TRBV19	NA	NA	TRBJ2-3	TGTGCCAGTAGTACGGCGGGAGATACGCAGTATTTT	CASSTAGDTQYF
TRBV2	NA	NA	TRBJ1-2	TGTGCCAGCAGTGAAGCCCGGGGTTCTTACTATGGCTACACCTTC	CASSEARGSYYGYTF
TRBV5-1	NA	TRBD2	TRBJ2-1	TGCGCCAGCAGCCCCAACGTCGGACTAGCGCCTCCCAATGAGCAGTTCTTC	CASSPNVGLAPPNEQFF
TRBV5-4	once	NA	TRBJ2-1	TGTGCCAGCAGCTTGGCCTACCTCAATGAGCAGTTCTTC	CASSLAYLNEQFF
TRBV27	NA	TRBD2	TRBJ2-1	TGTGCCAGCACTCTATCGGGGCGGGAGGCCGAGGAGCAGTTCTTC	CASTLSGREAEEQFF
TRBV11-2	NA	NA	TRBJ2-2	TGTGCCAGCAGCTTAGGGACTTGGGAACGAGATTCGAACACCGGGGAGCTGTTTTTT	CASSLGTWERDSNTGELFF
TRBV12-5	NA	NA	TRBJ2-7	TGTGCTAGTGGTTCGTCGCAGGGCGATTACGAGCAGTACTTC	CASGSSQGDYEQYF
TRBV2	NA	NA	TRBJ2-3	TGTGCCAGCAGGGCTGGACTGCACACAGATACGCAGTATTTT	CASRAGLHTDTQYF
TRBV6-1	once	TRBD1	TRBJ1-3	TGTGCCAGCAGTCTGAACAGGGGTGGTGGAAACACCATATATTTT	CASSLNRGGGNTIYF
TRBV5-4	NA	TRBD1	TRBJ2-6	TGTGCCAGCAGCCGGGGGGGGACAGGGGGCGCGTTTGGGGCCAACGTCCTGACTTTC	CASSRGGTGGAFGANVLTF
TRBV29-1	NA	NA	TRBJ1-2	TGCAGCGTTTTCGGAGAGGCAGAAAGAAACTATGGCTACACCTTC	CSVFGEAERNYGYTF
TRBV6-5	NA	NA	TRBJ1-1	TGTGCCAGCAGTTACGAGGGTGGGACTTTGGGTACTGAAGCTTTCTTT	CASSYEGGTLGTEAFF
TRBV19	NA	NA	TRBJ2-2	TGTGTGGTGGAGGGGGCACCTAACACCGGGGAGCTGTTTTTT	CVVEGAPNTGELFF
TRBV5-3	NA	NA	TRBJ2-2	TGTGCCAGAAGCGGAGGAAAGAACACCGGGGAGCTGTTTTTT	CARSGGKNTGELFF
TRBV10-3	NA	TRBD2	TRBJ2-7	TGTGCCATCAGTGGGGTCTTCGGACTAGCGGGGAGCTACGAGCAGTACTTC	CAISGVFGLAGSYEQYF
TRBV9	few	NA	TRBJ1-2	TGTGCCAGCAGCCCTTCCTATGGCTACACCTTC	CASSPSYGYTF
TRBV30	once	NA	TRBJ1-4	TGTGCCTGGAGTTTAGGGGAAGCTAATGAAAAACTGTTTTTT	CAWSLGEANEKLFF
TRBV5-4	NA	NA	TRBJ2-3	TGTGCCAGCAGCTTGGTAGCGGCACCCCTTGGCACAGATACGCAGTATTTT	CASSLVAAPLGTDTQYF
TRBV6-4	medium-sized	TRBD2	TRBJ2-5	TGTGCCAGCAGTATACTAGCGGGAGGGCCAGAGACCCAGTACTTC	CASSILAGGPETQYF